Below, 28 T cell receptor beta chains from the same sample are listed, as sequenced in a study of blood T cell repertoires in COVID-19. Assay: immunoSEQ multiplex PCR; the TCRdb copy retains only in-frame clones and omits some. The profile covers 200,000 to 250,000 clones, with approximately 89% appearing a single time and just under 6.5% taken by the ten largest. The sequencing input was peripheral blood. These receptors were obtained from a woman in her 30s with COVID-19, enrolled during active disease.

This chain links TRBV10-3 with TRBJ1-1; maybe TRBD1 (5 bases). Trimming stripped 3 bases from V and 0 bases from J, with 11 bases between. Germline V gives CDR1 ENHRY, CDR2 SYGVKD. CDR3 length: 15 amino acids. Here the CDR3 reads CAISDSGGVNTEAFF. CDR3 nucleotide sequence: TGTGCCATCAGTGATTCCGGGGGTGTGAACACTGAAGCTTTCTTT.

The chain employs TRBV7-9 and TRBJ2-7, with D perhaps TRBD1 (6 bases). V was trimmed by 4 bases and J by 0 bases, leaving 13 bases between them. The germline V gene has CDR1 SEHNR and CDR2 FQNEAQ (reference sequence). This CDR3 spans 15 amino acids. The CDR3, as DNA: TGTGCCAGCAGCTCAGCCGGGACAAACTCCTACGAGCAGTACGTC. This gives the protein CASSSAGTNSYEQYV.

V and J are TRBV18 and TRBJ2-3, with 10 bases matching TRBD1. V was pared by 3 bases and J by 4 bases, with 10 bases of the junction left unmatched. The CDR3 runs to 17 residues. Germline CDR1 reads KGHSH; CDR2 reads LQKENI. DNA for the CDR3: TGTGCCAGCTCACCCCGCTCCGGGACAGGGGTCGCAGATACGCAGTATTTT. Protein product: CASSPRSGTGVADTQYF.

This sequence joins TRBV4-3 and TRBJ2-5; 9 nucleotides match TRBD2. Trimming removed 0 bases from V and 4 bases from J; junction bases left unmatched: 6. Germline-derived CDR1 and CDR2 are LGHNA and YSLEER. The CDR3 has 16 amino acids. CDR3: CASSQEWRGGPETQYF. CDR3 coding DNA: TGCGCCAGCAGCCAAGAGTGGCGGGGGGGCCCAGAGACCCAGTACTTC.

This chain connects TRBV5-8 to TRBJ1-1, with 9 bases identical to TRBD1. Germline V CDR1 and CDR2: SGHTS, YDEGEE. The CDR3 length is 18 residues. After removal of 1 base from V and 3 bases from J, the junction contained 13 bases not matched to a gene. CDR3 sequence: CASSLFRGQGMGDTEAFF. In DNA, the CDR3 is TGTGCCAGCAGCTTGTTTAGGGGACAGGGCATGGGGGACACTGAAGCTTTCTTT.

The CDR3 sequence: CASSYLGGPGETQYF. As DNA, the CDR3 is TGTGCCAGCAGTTACTTGGGGGGGCCTGGGGAGACCCAGTACTTC. J is TRBJ2-5 and V is TRBV6-2 or TRBV6-3, with D perhaps matching TRBD2 (7 bases). Germline V lookup: CDR1 MNHEY, CDR2 SVGEGT. This CDR3 contains 15 residues. The V end lost 1 base, the J end lost 5 bases, and 14 bases lay between the germline ends.

The V and J genes are TRBV29-1 and TRBJ1-1, with D possibly being TRBD1 (6 bases). CDR1 and CDR2 (germline): SQVTM, ANQGSEA. Trimming removed 5 bases at V and 5 bases at J, with 15 bases between. CDR3 length: 13 amino acids. The CDR3 DNA reads as TGCAGCGTTAAAGGGGGGCTGTTGACTGAAGCTTTCTTT. This codes for CSVKGGLLTEAFF.

The rearrangement links TRBV5-1 to TRBJ2-2; tentative D call: TRBD2 (6 bases). CDR3 length equals 15 residues. Germline V lookup: CDR1 SGHRS, CDR2 YFSETQ. V lost 0 bases, J lost 5 bases, and 11 bases lay in between. CDR3 sequence reads: CASSLEASETGELFF. DNA for the CDR3: TGCGCCAGCAGCTTGGAGGCTAGCGAAACCGGGGAGCTGTTTTTT.

This clone was recorded once. The rearrangement joins TRBV9 to TRBJ1-1; D is unresolved. Trimming left V 4 bases short and J 1 base short, with 8 bases between. CDR1 is SGDLS and CDR2 is YYNGEE in the germline V gene. This CDR3 comprises 13 residues. CDR3 bases: TGTGCCAGCAGCTTGGAGACGAACACTGAAGCTTTCTTT. It specifies CASSLETNTEAFF.

The chain employs TRBV4-3 and TRBJ1-4; maybe TRBD1 (5 bases). This CDR3 has 17 amino acids. Germline V lookup: CDR1 LGHNA, CDR2 YSLEER. V lost 0 bases to trimming and J lost 7 bases, with 18 bases between them. The chain's CDR3 is CASSQDPGGTAPEKLFF. The DNA for the CDR3 is TGCGCCAGCAGCCAAGACCCTGGGGGGACGGCCCCTGAAAAACTGTTTTTT.

The gene calls are TRBV6-6 and TRBJ1-1; 8 bases are a match to TRBD1. Losses at the gene ends were 2 bases for V and 5 bases for J; bases not matched to a gene: 10. CDR3 length: 16 amino acids. The germline CDR1 and CDR2 sequences are MNHNY and SVGAGI (reference sequence). CDR3 nucleotides: TGTGCCAGCAGTTACGGGCAGGGGGCAGGTGGGACTGAAGCTTTCTTT. It encodes CASSYGQGAGGTEAFF.

The genes are TRBV5-1 and TRBJ2-2; possibly TRBD1 for D (5 bases). The germline V and J ends were trimmed by 4 bases and 3 bases, with 16 bases remaining between them. The CDR3 runs 16 residues. CDR1 and CDR2 from the germline V gene are SGHRS and YFSETQ. CDR3 in DNA: TGCGCCAGCAGCATAAGATTTCAGGGTGACACCGGGGAGCTGTTTTTT. As protein: CASSIRFQGDTGELFF. The full variable domain, with the rest looked up from reference TRBV5-1 and TRBJ2-2, is KAGVTQTPRYLIKTRGQQVTLSCSPISGHRSVSWYQQTPGQGLQFLFEYFSETQRNKGNFPGRFSGRQFSNSRSEMNVSTLELGDSALYLCASSIRFQGDTGELFFGEGSRLTVL.

The rearrangement links TRBV5-1 to TRBJ2-1; D gene uncertain. Germline V gives CDR1 SGHRS, CDR2 YFSETQ. Trimming shortened V by 0 bases and J by 3 bases, and 7 bases separated the two germline ends. The CDR3 is 14 amino acids. The CDR3 sequence: CASSLATDYNEQFF. In DNA form, the CDR3 reads TGCGCCAGCAGCTTGGCTACAGACTACAATGAGCAGTTCTTC.

DNA for the CDR3: TGTGCCAGCAGCCTGGGGACAGGGATCTCCTTCCAGTACGAGCAGTACTTC. Translation: CASSLGTGISFQYEQYF. V usage is TRBV5-6 and J usage is TRBJ2-7; 9 bases line up with TRBD1. CDR3 length: 17 residues. Germline V gene sequence: CDR1 SGHDT, CDR2 YYEEEE. J gave up 4 bases and V 4 bases, and 15 bases lay outside the gene matches.

The chain uses TRBV12-3 or TRBV12-4 and TRBJ1-2; 7 positions agree with TRBD1. This CDR3 is built from 13 residues. V trimming: 6 bases; J trimming: 5 bases; junction bases outside the gene matches: 6. CDR3 sequence reads: CASSVGTVYGYTF. As DNA, the CDR3 is TGTGCCAGCAGCGTAGGGACAGTATATGGCTACACCTTC.

The V call is TRBV28, the J call TRBJ2-7, with D possibly TRBD1 on 5 matching bases. The germline V gene has CDR1 MDHEN and CDR2 SYDVKM. Trimming took 6 bases from V and 5 from J, leaving 14 bases between them. CDR3 length: 13 amino acids. The CDR3 protein is CASSPKGRDEQYV. The CDR3 DNA reads TGTGCCAGCAGCCCTAAGGGCAGGGACGAGCAGTACGTC.

The chain uses TRBV18 and TRBJ1-5; TRBD1 matches 7 bases. V gave up 8 bases and J gave up 5 bases; unmatched junction bases: 3. Germline V gene data show CDR1 as KGHSH and CDR2 as LQKENI. The CDR3 is 12 residues long. CDR3 in DNA: TGTGCCAGCACAACAGGGGATCAGCCCCAGCATTTT. This sequence encodes CASTTGDQPQHF.

The V and J genes are TRBV25-1 and TRBJ1-2; the match to TRBD1 covers 8 bases. V lost 3 bases, J lost 1 base, and 7 bases stayed unmatched. Germline CDR1 is MGHDK and CDR2 is SYGVNS. The CDR3 is 16 residues long. The CDR3 bases are TGTGCCAGCAGTGATCCCAGGGGGCCGCTTAACTATGGCTACACCTTC. Protein sequence: CASSDPRGPLNYGYTF.

The chain is built from TRBV18 and TRBJ1-1; D call uncertain. The CDR3 loop spans 13 amino acids. CDR1 KGHSH and CDR2 LQKENI come from the germline V gene. Trimming took 5 bases from V and 8 from J, leaving 15 bases between them. CDR3 in DNA: TGTGCCAGCTCAGCCGCGGGTCTGGGGGAAGCTTTCTTT. This sequence encodes CASSAAGLGEAFF.

V gene TRBV6-4 combines with J gene TRBJ2-1; TRBD2 matches at 15 bases. The CDR3 loop spans 16 amino acids. The germline CDR1 and CDR2 sequences are MRHNA and SNTAGT. V shed 5 bases, J shed 8 bases, and the junction held 7 bases outside the gene matches. For the CDR3, the DNA is TGTGCCAGCAGTCGGACTAGCGGGGGGGCGGTGGATGAGCAGTTCTTC. Translation gives CASSRTSGGAVDEQFF.

A note on this clone: Other DNA sequences within the sample encode an identical CDR3. CDR3 nucleotides: TGTGCCAGTAGTGTACAGAGCAATCAGCCCCAGCATTTT. Its translation: CASSVQSNQPQHF. The chain uses TRBV19 and TRBJ1-5; no definite D call. This CDR3 spans 13 amino acids. Trimming left V 5 bases short and J 1 base short, with 6 bases between. Germline values: CDR1 LNHDA, CDR2 SQIVND (reference sequence).

This clone was found a few times. The chain is built from TRBV12-5 and TRBJ2-1; 12 bases are shared with TRBD1. Germline values: CDR1 LGHNT, CDR2 FRNRAP. The length of the CDR3 is 15 residues. The V gene end was trimmed by 5 bases and the J gene end by 8 bases; junction bases not matched to a gene: 7. CDR3 bases: TGTGCTAGTGGTCCGGGACAGGGGGCGCAGGATGAGCAGTTCTTC. Protein sequence: CASGPGQGAQDEQFF.

As concerns this clone: Other DNA sequences in the sample encode the same CDR3. This chain's CDR3 is CASSLGLFTDTQYF. CDR3 DNA sequence: TGTGCCAGCAGCTTAGGACTTTTCACAGATACGCAGTATTTT. The rearrangement links TRBV7-2 to TRBJ2-3; D not resolved. Germline-derived CDR1 and CDR2 are SGHTA and FQGNSA. This CDR3 has 14 amino acids. V lost 1 base, J lost 2 bases, and 7 bases lay in between.

The genes are TRBV28 and TRBJ2-1; the match to TRBD2 covers 11 bases. V shed 6 bases and J 9 bases; nucleotides not matched to a gene: 10. CDR3 length equals 15 residues. Germline lookup yields CDR1 MDHEN and CDR2 SYDVKM. As DNA, the CDR3 is TGTGCCAGCAGCGAACTTCTAGCGGGAGGCAGTGAGCAGTTCTTC. Residues: CASSELLAGGSEQFF.

The rearrangement links TRBV19 to TRBJ1-1; TRBD1 might be the D (5 bases). This CDR3 spans 11 amino acids. V was pared by 5 bases and J by 12 bases, with 13 bases between. Germline V gene data show CDR1 as LNHDA and CDR2 as SQIVND (reference sequence). The chain's CDR3 is CASSYAGFTFF. The CDR3 nucleotides read TGTGCCAGTAGTTATGCAGGGTTCACTTTCTTT.

The rearrangement links TRBV12-3 or TRBV12-4 to TRBJ1-4; 8 bases are shared with TRBD1. V lost 6 bases and J lost 7; bases outside the gene matches: 4. The CDR3 covers 13 residues. In DNA, the CDR3 is TGTGCCAGCAGAACAGGGGGAGGTGAAAAACTGTTTTTT. Its translation is CASRTGGGEKLFF.

The chain is built from TRBV9 and TRBJ2-3; the match to TRBD2 covers 8 bases. From germline, CDR1 is SGDLS and CDR2 YYNGEE. Losses at the gene ends were 1 base for V and 5 bases for J; bases not matched to a gene: 6. The CDR3 consists of 15 residues. The CDR3 coding sequence is TGTGCCAGCAGCGTACGAGCGGGAGAGGGAGATACGCAGTATTTT. The encoded protein is CASSVRAGEGDTQYF.

This clone was counted a single time. CDR3 amino acids: CASSLAPGGSGNTIYF. CDR3 nucleotides: TGCGCCAGCAGCTTGGCCCCCGGGGGCTCTGGAAACACCATATATTTT. This sequence joins TRBV5-1 and TRBJ1-3; possible D gene TRBD1, 5 bases. CDR1 and CDR2 from the germline V gene are SGHRS and YFSETQ. The CDR3 consists of 16 residues. V was pared by 0 bases and J by 0 bases, with 10 bases between.